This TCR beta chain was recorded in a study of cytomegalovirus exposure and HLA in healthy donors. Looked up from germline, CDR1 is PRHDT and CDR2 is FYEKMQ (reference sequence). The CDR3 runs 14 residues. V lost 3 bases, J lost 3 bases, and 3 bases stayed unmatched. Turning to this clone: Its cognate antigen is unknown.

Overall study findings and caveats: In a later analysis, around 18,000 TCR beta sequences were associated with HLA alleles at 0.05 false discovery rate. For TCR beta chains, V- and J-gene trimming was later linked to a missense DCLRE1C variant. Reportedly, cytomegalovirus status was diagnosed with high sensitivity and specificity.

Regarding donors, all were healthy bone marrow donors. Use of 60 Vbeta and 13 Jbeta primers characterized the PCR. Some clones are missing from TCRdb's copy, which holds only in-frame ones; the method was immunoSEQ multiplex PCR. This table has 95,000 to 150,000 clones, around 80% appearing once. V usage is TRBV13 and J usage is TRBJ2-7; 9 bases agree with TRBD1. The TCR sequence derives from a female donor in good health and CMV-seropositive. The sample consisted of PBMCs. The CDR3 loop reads CASSLGQGDYEQYF. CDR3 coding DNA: TGTGCCAGCAGCTTGGGACAGGGCGACTACGAGCAGTACTTC.